The clone carrying this TCR beta chain came up many times. Antigen: not known. Single cDNA molecules in the library carried unique molecular identifiers attached during preparation. Authors' analysis steps: Sample TCR counts, which ranged from roughly 23,224 to 750,000, had a median of around 93,000. TCRdb itself ran the 5' RACE reads through MiXCR, one entry per CDR3 protein. Clone size and V and J calls follow TCRdb, not the original study. The sample has 110,000 or so distinct CDR3 sequences; 15% to 20% are singletons. These data originate in a study of human T cells and chemical hapten exposure. Study-level background: It was small differences in pooled library volume that mainly caused per-sample TCR yields to vary. Study results and limitations: With regard to DPC sensitization, TCRs above 1 in 1000 frequency did not change.

Trimming cost V 4 bases and J 7 bases; bases outside gene matches: 0. The germline gives CDR1 SQVTM, CDR2 ANQGSEA. This CDR3 contains 10 residues. The study extracted total RNA from unfractionated whole blood. This clonotype was sampled from a human donor in good health. This sequence joins TRBV29-1 and TRBJ2-7, with 8 bases aligning to TRBD2. The CDR3 protein is CSVAGGEQYF. CDR3 DNA sequence: TGCAGCGTTGCGGGGGGGGAGCAGTACTTC.